This T cell receptor beta chain was found in a study of Ad26.COV2.S vaccination and SARS-CoV-2 variants. Findings of the study overall: Vaccinees reportedly had broad spike-specific CD8+ and CD4+ T cell responses. Placebo recipients showed lower spike-specific TCR breadth than vaccinees. Breadth of non-spike TCRs did not differ between vaccinees and placebo recipients. Total T cell responses were possibly underestimated by TCR breadth and depth analyses.

This clone was detected only once. Its antigen is still unknown. Assay: immunoSEQ multiplex PCR; the TCRdb copy retains only in-frame clones and omits some. Of roughly 140,000 clones in the sample, roughly 85% were seen once. Germline values: CDR1 GTSNPN, CDR2 SVGIG (reference sequence). The V and J ends lost 2 bases and 7 bases respectively, with 9 bases between them. This CDR3 is 13 amino acids long. The specimen comprised peripheral blood, sampled after recovery from COVID-19. The chain combines TRBV30 with TRBJ1-6, with no clear D. This sequence was found in a human donor who had recovered from COVID-19. CDR3 residues: CAWSKGPNSPLHF. In DNA form, the CDR3 reads TGTGCCTGGAGTAAGGGCCCCAATTCACCCCTCCACTTT.